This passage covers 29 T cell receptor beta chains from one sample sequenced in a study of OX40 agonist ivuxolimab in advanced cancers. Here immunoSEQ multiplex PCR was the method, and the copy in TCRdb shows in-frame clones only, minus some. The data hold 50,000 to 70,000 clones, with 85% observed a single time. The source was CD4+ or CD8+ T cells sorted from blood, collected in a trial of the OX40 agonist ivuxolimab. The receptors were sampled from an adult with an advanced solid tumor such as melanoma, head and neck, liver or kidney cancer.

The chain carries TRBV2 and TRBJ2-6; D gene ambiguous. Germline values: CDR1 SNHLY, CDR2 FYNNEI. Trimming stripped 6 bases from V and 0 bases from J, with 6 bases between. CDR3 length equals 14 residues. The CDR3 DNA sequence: TGTGCCAGCAGGCCCATCTCTGGGGCCAACGTCCTGACTTTC. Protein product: CASRPISGANVLTF. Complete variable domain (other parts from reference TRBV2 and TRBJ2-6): EPEVTQTPSHQVTQMGQEVILRCVPISNHLYFYWYRQILGQKVEFLVSFYNNEISEKSEIFDDQFSVERPDGSNFTLKIRSTKLEDSAMYFCASRPISGANVLTFGAGSRLTVL.

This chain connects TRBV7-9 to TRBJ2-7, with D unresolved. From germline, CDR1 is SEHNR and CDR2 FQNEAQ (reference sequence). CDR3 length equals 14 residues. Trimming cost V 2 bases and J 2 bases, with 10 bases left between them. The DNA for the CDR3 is TGTGCCAGCAGCTTACTGTCTGGGCCCTACGAGCAGTACTTC. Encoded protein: CASSLLSGPYEQYF.

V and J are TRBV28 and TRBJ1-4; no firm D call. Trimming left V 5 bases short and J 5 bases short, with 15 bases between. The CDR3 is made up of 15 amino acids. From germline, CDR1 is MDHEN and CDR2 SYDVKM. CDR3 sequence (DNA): TGTGCCAGCAGTCCCCGCCCCCCCGCGAATGAAAAACTGTTTTTT. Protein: CASSPRPPANEKLFF.

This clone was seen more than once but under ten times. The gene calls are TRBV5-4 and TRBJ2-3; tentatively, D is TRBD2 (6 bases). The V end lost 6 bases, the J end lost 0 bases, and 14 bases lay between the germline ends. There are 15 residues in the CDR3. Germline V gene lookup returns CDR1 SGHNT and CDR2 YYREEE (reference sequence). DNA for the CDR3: TGTGCCAGCACCATGGGACTTTCTAGCACAGATACGCAGTATTTT. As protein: CASTMGLSSTDTQYF.

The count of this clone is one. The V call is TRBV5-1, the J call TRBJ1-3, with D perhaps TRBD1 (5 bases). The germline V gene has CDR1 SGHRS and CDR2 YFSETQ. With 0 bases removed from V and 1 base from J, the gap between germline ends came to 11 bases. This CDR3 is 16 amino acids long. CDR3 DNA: TGCGCCAGCAGCTTGGGAGGGACGTGGTCTGGAAACACCATATATTTT. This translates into CASSLGGTWSGNTIYF.

The CDR3 DNA is TGTGCCAGCAGCTCCCAGGGGGCTGGGGCCAACGTCCTGACTTTC. Translating gives CASSSQGAGANVLTF. The chain joins TRBV5-4 to TRBJ2-6; 7 nucleotides match TRBD1. The germline gives CDR1 SGHNT, CDR2 YYREEE (reference sequence). The ends lost 3 bases at V and 2 bases at J; junction bases unmatched: 2. This CDR3 is built from 15 residues.

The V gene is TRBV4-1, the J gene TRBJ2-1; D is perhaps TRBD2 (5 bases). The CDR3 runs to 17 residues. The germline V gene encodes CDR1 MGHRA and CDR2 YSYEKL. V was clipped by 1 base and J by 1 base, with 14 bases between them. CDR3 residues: CASSQGRFQNSYNEQFF. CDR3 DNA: TGCGCCAGCAGCCAAGGGAGGTTCCAAAATTCCTACAATGAGCAGTTCTTC.

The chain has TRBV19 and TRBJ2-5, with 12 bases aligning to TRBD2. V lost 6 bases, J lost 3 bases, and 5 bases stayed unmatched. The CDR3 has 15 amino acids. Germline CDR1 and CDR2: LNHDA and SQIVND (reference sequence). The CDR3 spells CASRPTSGGEETQYF. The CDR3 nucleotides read TGTGCCAGTAGACCGACTAGCGGGGGAGAAGAGACCCAGTACTTC.

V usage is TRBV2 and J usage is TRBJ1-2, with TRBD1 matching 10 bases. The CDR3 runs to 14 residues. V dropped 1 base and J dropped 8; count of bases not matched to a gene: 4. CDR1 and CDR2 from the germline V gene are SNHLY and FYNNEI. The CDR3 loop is CASSEGQGAEGYTF. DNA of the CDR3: TGTGCCAGCAGTGAAGGACAGGGGGCGGAAGGCTACACCTTC.

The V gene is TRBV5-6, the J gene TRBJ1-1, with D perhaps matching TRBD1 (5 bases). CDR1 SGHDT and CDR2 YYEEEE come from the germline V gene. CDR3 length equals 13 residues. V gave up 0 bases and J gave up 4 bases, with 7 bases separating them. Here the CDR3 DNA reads TGTGCCAGCAGCTTGGGGGGGGGCACTGAAGCTTTCTTT. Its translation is CASSLGGGTEAFF.

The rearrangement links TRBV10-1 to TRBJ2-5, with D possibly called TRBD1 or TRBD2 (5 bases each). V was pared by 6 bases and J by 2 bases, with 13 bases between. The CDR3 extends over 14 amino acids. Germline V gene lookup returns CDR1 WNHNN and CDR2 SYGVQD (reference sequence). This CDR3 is CASSDGTLQETQYF. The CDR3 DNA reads TGCGCCAGCAGCGACGGGACCCTACAAGAGACCCAGTACTTC.

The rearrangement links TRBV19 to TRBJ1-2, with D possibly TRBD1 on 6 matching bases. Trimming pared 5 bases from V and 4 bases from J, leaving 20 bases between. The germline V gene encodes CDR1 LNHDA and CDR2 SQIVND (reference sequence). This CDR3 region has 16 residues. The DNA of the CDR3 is TGTGCCAGTAGTGAAAGTGGCGGGGGCGCTGGCTATGGCTACACCTTC. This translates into CASSESGGGAGYGYTF.

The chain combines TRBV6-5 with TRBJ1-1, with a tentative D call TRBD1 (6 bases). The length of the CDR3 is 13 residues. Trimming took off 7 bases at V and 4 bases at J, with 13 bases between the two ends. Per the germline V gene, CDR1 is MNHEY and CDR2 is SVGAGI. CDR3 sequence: CASNRARGTEAFF. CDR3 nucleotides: TGTGCCAGCAACCGGGCCAGGGGCACTGAAGCTTTCTTT.

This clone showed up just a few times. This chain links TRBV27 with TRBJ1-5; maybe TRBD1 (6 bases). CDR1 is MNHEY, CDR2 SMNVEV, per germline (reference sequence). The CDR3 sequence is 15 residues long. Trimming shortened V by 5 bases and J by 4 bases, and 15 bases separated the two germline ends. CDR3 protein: CASSVSGHPNQPQHF. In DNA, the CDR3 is TGTGCCAGCAGTGTCTCGGGACATCCAAATCAGCCCCAGCATTTT.

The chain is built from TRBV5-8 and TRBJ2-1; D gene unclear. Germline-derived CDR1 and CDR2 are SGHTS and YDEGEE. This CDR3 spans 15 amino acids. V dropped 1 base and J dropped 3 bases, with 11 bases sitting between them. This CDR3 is CASSLRPTVYNEQFF. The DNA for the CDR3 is TGTGCCAGCAGCTTGAGGCCGACCGTCTACAATGAGCAGTTCTTC.

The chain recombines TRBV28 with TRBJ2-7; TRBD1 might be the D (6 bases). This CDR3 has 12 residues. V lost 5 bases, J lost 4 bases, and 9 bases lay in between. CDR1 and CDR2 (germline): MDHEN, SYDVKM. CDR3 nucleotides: TGTGCCAGCAGTCCCGACAGGTACGAGCAGTACTTC. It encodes CASSPDRYEQYF.

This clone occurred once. The CDR3 loop reads CASSQISQGAEQYF. CDR3 nucleotides: TGCGCCAGCAGCCAAATATCACAGGGAGCCGAGCAGTACTTC. The genes are TRBV4-1 and TRBJ2-5; tentative D call: TRBD1 (6 bases). The tail of the sequence fits TRBJ2-7 better, so the J call may be wrong. The CDR3 is made up of 14 amino acids. CDR1 and CDR2 from the germline V gene are MGHRA and YSYEKL.

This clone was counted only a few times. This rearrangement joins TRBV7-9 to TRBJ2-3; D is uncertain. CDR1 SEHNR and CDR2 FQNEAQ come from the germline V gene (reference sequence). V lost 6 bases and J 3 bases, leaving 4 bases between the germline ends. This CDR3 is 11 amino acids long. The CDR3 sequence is CASSNTDTQYF. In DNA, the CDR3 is TGTGCCAGCAGTAATACAGATACGCAGTATTTT.

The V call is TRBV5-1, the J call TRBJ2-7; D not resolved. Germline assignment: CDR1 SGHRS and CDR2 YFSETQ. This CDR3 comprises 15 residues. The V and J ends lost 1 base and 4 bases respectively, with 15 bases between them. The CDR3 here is CASSLHPAEEYEQYF. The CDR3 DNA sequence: TGCGCCAGCAGCTTGCATCCGGCCGAAGAATACGAGCAGTACTTC.

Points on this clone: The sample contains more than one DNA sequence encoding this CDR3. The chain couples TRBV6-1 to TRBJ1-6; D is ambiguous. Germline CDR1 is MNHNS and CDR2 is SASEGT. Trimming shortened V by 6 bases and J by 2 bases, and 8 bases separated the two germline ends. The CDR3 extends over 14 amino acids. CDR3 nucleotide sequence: TGTGCCAGCAGCGCAGGCCCCTATAATTCACCCCTCCACTTT. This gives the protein CASSAGPYNSPLHF.

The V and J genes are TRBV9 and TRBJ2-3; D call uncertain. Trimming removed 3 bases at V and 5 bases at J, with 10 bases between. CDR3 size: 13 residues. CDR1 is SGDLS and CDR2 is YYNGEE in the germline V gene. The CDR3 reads CASSGELGDTQYF. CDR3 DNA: TGTGCCAGCAGCGGAGAGTTGGGAGATACGCAGTATTTT. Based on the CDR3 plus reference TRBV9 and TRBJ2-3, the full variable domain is DSGVTQTPKHLITATGQRVTLRCSPRSGDLSVYWYQQSLDQGLQFLIQYYNGEERAKGNILERFSAQQFPDLHSELNLSSLELGDSALYFCASSGELGDTQYFGPGTRLTVL.

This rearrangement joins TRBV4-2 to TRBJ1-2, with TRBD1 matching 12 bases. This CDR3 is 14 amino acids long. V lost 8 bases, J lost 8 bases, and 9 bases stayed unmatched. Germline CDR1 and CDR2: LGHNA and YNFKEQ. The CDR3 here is CASSRDRGRMGYTF. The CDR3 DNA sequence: TGTGCCAGCTCCCGGGACAGGGGGCGAATGGGCTACACCTTC.

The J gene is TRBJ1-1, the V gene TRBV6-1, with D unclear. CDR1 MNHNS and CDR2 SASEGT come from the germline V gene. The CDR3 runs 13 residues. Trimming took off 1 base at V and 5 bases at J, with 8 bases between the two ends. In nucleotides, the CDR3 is TGTGCCAGCAGTGAAGTCAGCGATACTGAAGCTTTCTTT. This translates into CASSEVSDTEAFF.

This chain's CDR3 is CASSEAGGTGELFF. In DNA form, the CDR3 reads TGTGCCAGCAGTGAAGCCGGGGGAACCGGGGAGCTGTTTTTT. This chain joins TRBV2 and TRBJ2-2, with D maybe TRBD2 (6 bases). Germline V gene data show CDR1 as SNHLY and CDR2 as FYNNEI. With 0 bases removed from V and 5 bases from J, the gap between germline ends came to 7 bases. CDR3 length: 14 residues.

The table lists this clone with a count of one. This CDR3 reads CASSETNTEAFF. CDR3 DNA: TGCGCCAGTTCAGAGACGAACACTGAAGCTTTCTTT. The V and J genes are TRBV5-1 and TRBJ1-1; no clear D. This CDR3 spans 12 amino acids. V was clipped by 8 bases and J by 1 base, with 9 bases between them. Germline V gene data show CDR1 as SGHRS and CDR2 as YFSETQ.

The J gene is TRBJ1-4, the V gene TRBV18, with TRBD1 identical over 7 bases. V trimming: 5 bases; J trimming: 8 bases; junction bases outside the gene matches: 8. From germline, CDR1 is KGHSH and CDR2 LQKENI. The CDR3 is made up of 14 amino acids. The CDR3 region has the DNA TGTGCCAGCTCATCCGACAGGGTTGGAGAAAAACTGTTTTTT. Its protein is CASSSDRVGEKLFF.

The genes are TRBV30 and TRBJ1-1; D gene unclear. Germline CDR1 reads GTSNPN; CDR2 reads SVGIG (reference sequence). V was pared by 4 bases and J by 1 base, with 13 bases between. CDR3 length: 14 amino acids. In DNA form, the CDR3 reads TGTGCCTGGAATCCCGCGAATGGGAACACTGAAGCTTTCTTT. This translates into CAWNPANGNTEAFF.

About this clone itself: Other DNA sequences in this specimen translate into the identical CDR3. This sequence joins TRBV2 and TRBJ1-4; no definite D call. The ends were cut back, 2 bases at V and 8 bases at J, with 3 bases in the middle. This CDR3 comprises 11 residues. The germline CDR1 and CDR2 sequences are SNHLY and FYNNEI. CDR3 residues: CASSEREKLFF. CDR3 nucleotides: TGTGCCAGCAGTGAACGCGAAAAACTGTTTTTT.

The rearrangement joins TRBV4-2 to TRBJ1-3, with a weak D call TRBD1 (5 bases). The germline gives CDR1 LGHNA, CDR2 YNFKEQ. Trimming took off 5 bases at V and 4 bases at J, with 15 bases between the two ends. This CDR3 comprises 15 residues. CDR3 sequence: CASSEGVGQGNTIYF. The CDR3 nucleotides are TGTGCCAGCAGCGAAGGGGTGGGTCAGGGAAACACCATATATTTT.